The entry below gives a single T cell receptor beta chain sequence along with its context. This sample stems from a study of blood T cell repertoires in COVID-19. The ends were cut back, 3 bases at V and 0 bases at J, with 14 bases in the middle. Germline CDR1 and CDR2: GTSNPN and SVGIG (reference sequence). This CDR3 has 15 amino acids. Study processing details: It was from reference gene primer amplification that nucleated cell counts were estimated. Produced via immunoSEQ multiplex PCR; TCRdb's table is partial and in-frame only. V and J calls and clone size follow that table, whereas D and trimming were derived from the DNA. Altogether about 170,000 clones are present, approximately 84% being singletons, with the ten largest covering around 1.2%. Participants, roughly 18 to 90 years old, spanned more than 20 US areas. Participant-given clinical history determined each cohort assignment.

The material sequenced was PBMCs or T cells enriched from blood (not recorded which). The chain has TRBV30 and TRBJ1-1; D is uncertain. This clonotype was sampled from a human donor with acute COVID-19. The donor label of this sample is uncertain. Here the CDR3 reads CAWRSGQRMNTEAFF. CDR3 sequence (DNA): TGTGCCTGGAGAAGCGGGCAGCGTATGAACACTGAAGCTTTCTTT.